This T cell receptor (beta chain) appears in the sequencing data of a study of CD8 T cells in ankylosing spondylitis. TCRdb itself ran the 5' RACE reads through MiXCR, one entry per CDR3 protein. The table shows about 300,000 distinct CDR3 sequences, with about 9.9% occurring only once. This CDR3 is built from 15 residues. CDR1 SGHTA and CDR2 FQGNSA come from the germline V gene. V lost 5 bases to trimming and J lost 4 bases, with 17 bases between them. This clonotype has ten or more counts. The receptor's source is a female donor with ankylosing spondylitis or in good health (not recorded which). This chain joins TRBV7-2 and TRBJ1-1; D unresolved. Input material: blood, either unsorted or a sorted T cell fraction (not recorded which). CDR3 bases: TGTGCCAGCAGCCAACGGACTCTGTTGTCCACTGAAGCTTTCTTT. It codes for CASSQRTLLSTEAFF.